Shown below are 25 T cell receptor beta chains from a single sample sequenced in a study of CD8 T cells in Susac syndrome. RNA amounts of about 0.5 to 1 ug underwent reverse transcription with random hexamers. TCRdb re-derived calls from the immunoSEQ multiplex PCR reads in MiXCR, one entry per CDR3 protein. The table lists approximately 220,000 distinct CDR3 sequences, more than 85% of them singletons. The sequencing sample was made of CD8+ T cells from PBMCs. These receptors were taken from a human donor with multiple sclerosis.

The J gene is TRBJ2-3, the V gene TRBV21-1; the table assigns TRBD1, which was not confirmed against the DNA. TRBV21-1 is described as a pseudogene. The CDR3 contains 17 residues. CDR3 bases: TGTGCCAGCAGCAAAAGATTTGGTGGGGGTTGGACAGATACGCAGTATTTT. It encodes CASSKRFGGGWTDTQYF.

This chain joins TRBV15 and TRBJ1-4; a weak D match, TRBD1 (6 bases). CDR1 LNHNV and CDR2 YYDKDF come from the germline V gene (reference sequence). V lost 7 bases and J lost 7, with 16 bases in between. The length of the CDR3 is 14 residues. CDR3 sequence: CATTVRGAFEKLFF. DNA for the CDR3: TGTGCCACCACCGTGCGGGGGGCATTTGAAAAACTGTTTTTT.

This clonotype was counted a few times. The CDR3 loop is CASSYLPSGQGGMLGLYGYTF. CDR3 in DNA: TGTGCCAGCAGTTACTTACCATCCGGACAGGGAGGAATGCTGGGCCTCTATGGCTACACCTTC. V usage is TRBV6-2 or TRBV6-3 and J usage is TRBJ1-2; TRBD1 matches 8 bases. The ends lost 1 base at V and 4 bases at J; junction bases unmatched: 23. In germline, CDR1 is MNHEY, CDR2 SVGEGT. The CDR3 runs 21 residues.

In DNA form, the CDR3 reads TGCGCCAGCAGCTTGAGGGAAGACTATAATTCACCCCTCCACTTT. Translating it yields CASSLREDYNSPLHF. The chain is built from TRBV5-1 and TRBJ1-6; D not certain. The CDR3 spans 15 residues. Trimming pared 1 base from V and 3 bases from J, leaving 8 bases between. CDR1 SGHRS and CDR2 YFSETQ come from the germline V gene.

The rearrangement links TRBV5-1 to TRBJ1-1; tentatively, D is TRBD1 (6 bases). The germline gives CDR1 SGHRS, CDR2 YFSETQ. The CDR3 covers 13 residues. Trimming removed 2 bases from V and 9 bases from J, with 14 bases in between. Here the CDR3 DNA reads TGCGCCAGCAGCTTTCTAGGGGGGAGAAAAGCTTTCTTT. Protein product: CASSFLGGRKAFF.

This chain joins TRBV19 and TRBJ1-2; TRBD1 aligns across 7 bases. Germline lookup yields CDR1 LNHDA and CDR2 SQIVND (reference sequence). After removal of 5 bases from V and 4 bases from J, the junction contained 10 bases not matched to a gene. The CDR3 runs 15 residues. CDR3 protein: CASSSRDRELYGYTF. CDR3 coding DNA: TGTGCCAGTAGTTCCCGGGACAGAGAACTCTATGGCTACACCTTC. The whole variable domain, remainder taken from reference TRBV19 and TRBJ1-2, is DGGITQSPKYLFRKEGQNVTLSCEQNLNHDAMYWYRQDPGQGLRLIYYSQIVNDFQKGDIAEGYSVSREKKESFPLTVTSAQKNPTAFYLCASSSRDRELYGYTFGSGTRLTVV.

V and J are TRBV5-1 and TRBJ1-1, with TRBD1 matching 10 bases. This CDR3 has 19 amino acids. Germline values: CDR1 SGHRS, CDR2 YFSETQ. Unmatched junction bases numbered 13, after V lost 1 base and J lost 1 base. The CDR3 coding sequence is TGCGCCAGCAGCTTGTGGCGGACGGGACAGGGGTGGGAGAACACTGAAGCTTTCTTT. Translating it yields CASSLWRTGQGWENTEAFF.

The chain couples TRBV29-1 to TRBJ1-3, with D perhaps matching TRBD1 (5 bases). The V gene's germline CDR1 is SQVTM and CDR2 ANQGSEA. The CDR3 has 17 residues. With 1 base removed from V and 1 base from J, the gap between germline ends came to 17 bases. DNA for the CDR3: TGCAGCGTTGAAGGGGATGGGGCAGGGCCATCTGGAAACACCATATATTTT. Its protein is CSVEGDGAGPSGNTIYF.

Here the CDR3 reads CASSPRLWTDPNYGYTF. DNA for the CDR3: TGTGCCAGTAGTCCACGTCTTTGGACAGATCCTAACTATGGCTACACCTTC. The chain recombines TRBV19 with TRBJ1-2; perhaps TRBD1 as D (6 bases). Germline values: CDR1 LNHDA, CDR2 SQIVND (reference sequence). This CDR3 has 17 residues. Trimming removed 5 bases at V and 0 bases at J, with 19 bases between.

The chain recombines TRBV30 with TRBJ2-7; 7 positions match TRBD1. Germline V gene sequence: CDR1 GTSNPN, CDR2 SVGIG (reference sequence). With V trimmed by 3 bases and J by 1 base, 9 bases remained unmatched. CDR3 length: 15 residues. The chain's CDR3 is CAWSDEEGQSYEQYF. CDR3 nucleotide sequence: TGTGCCTGGAGCGACGAAGAGGGACAGTCCTACGAGCAGTACTTC.

The rearrangement joins TRBV5-1 to TRBJ2-1; D gene unclear. V lost 1 base, J lost 9 bases, and 14 bases lay in between. Looked up from germline, CDR1 is SGHRS and CDR2 is YFSETQ. CDR3 length equals 14 residues. CDR3: CASSLSGEPSEQFF. Written as DNA, the CDR3 is TGCGCCAGCAGCTTGTCCGGCGAGCCCAGTGAGCAGTTCTTC.

This chain connects TRBV2 to TRBJ2-7; no firm D call. Germline CDR1 reads SNHLY; CDR2 reads FYNNEI. V lost 4 bases to trimming and J lost 7 bases, with 5 bases between them. This CDR3 region has 10 residues. The CDR3 nucleotides are TGTGCCAGCAGTGCGCAAGAGCAGTACTTC. Its protein is CASSAQEQYF.

The V and J genes are TRBV7-9 and TRBJ2-7; 8 bases agree with TRBD2. There are 15 residues in the CDR3. Trimming removed 1 base from V and 5 bases from J; junction bases left unmatched: 7. Germline V gives CDR1 SEHNR, CDR2 FQNEAQ (reference sequence). The CDR3, as DNA: TGTGCCAGCAGCTTAGGGCTAGCGGGCGGGGACGAGCAGTACTTC. This gives the protein CASSLGLAGGDEQYF.

This clonotype has only one observation. The V gene is TRBV7-6, the J gene TRBJ1-1; 8 bases line up with TRBD1. Per germline, CDR1 SGHVS and CDR2 FNYEAQ. The CDR3 is 14 residues long. With V trimmed by 4 bases and J by 4 bases, 5 bases remained unmatched. CDR3: CASSSGQGATEAFF. In DNA form, the CDR3 reads TGTGCCAGCAGCTCCGGACAGGGTGCCACTGAAGCTTTCTTT.

This clonotype was detected only once. The genes are TRBV4-2 and TRBJ2-1; TRBD1 or TRBD2 may be the D gene (7 bases each). Germline loops: CDR1 LGHNA, CDR2 YNFKEQ. V was pared by 4 bases and J by 8 bases, with 21 bases between. CDR3 length: 16 amino acids. The CDR3 region is CASSLVAGGAADEQFF. CDR3 sequence (DNA): TGTGCCAGCAGCCTTGTGGCAGGGGGGGCTGCCGATGAGCAGTTCTTC.

This clonotype was seen just once. The V gene is TRBV20-1, the J gene TRBJ1-5; TRBD1 agrees at 9 bases. Germline V CDR1 and CDR2: DFQATT, SNEGSKA (reference sequence). The CDR3 contains 14 residues. V trimming: 3 bases; J trimming: 4 bases; junction bases outside the gene matches: 4. The CDR3 bases are TGCAGTGCTAGTGCTGGACAGGGGAATCAGCCCCAGCATTTT. Protein product: CSASAGQGNQPQHF.

The J gene is TRBJ2-7, the V gene TRBV12-3 or TRBV12-4; D remains ambiguous. The CDR3 spans 13 residues. The V end was cut by 3 bases, the J end by 3 bases, with 9 bases between. CDR3 protein: CASSLNSVYEQYF. As DNA, the CDR3 is TGTGCCAGCAGTTTGAACAGCGTCTACGAGCAGTACTTC.

This chain joins TRBV15 and TRBJ1-4, with a tentative D call TRBD1 (5 bases). CDR1 is LNHNV and CDR2 is YYDKDF in the germline V gene (reference sequence). V was trimmed by 4 bases and J by 7 bases, leaving 28 bases between them. This CDR3 is built from 19 residues. The CDR3 nucleotides are TGTGCCACCAGCACCCTTCTGAGGGGTGGAGGGGACTTTCCTGAAAAACTGTTTTTT. Protein product: CATSTLLRGGGDFPEKLFF.

The gene calls are TRBV3-1 and TRBJ2-3; TRBD2 might be the D (5 bases). The CDR3 loop spans 14 amino acids. Trimming pared 4 bases from V and 3 bases from J, leaving 11 bases between. Germline assignment: CDR1 LGHDT and CDR2 YNNKEL (reference sequence). Here the CDR3 reads CASSPQGGTDTQYF. CDR3 in DNA: TGTGCCAGCAGCCCCCAAGGAGGTACAGATACGCAGTATTTT.

The V gene is TRBV19, the J gene TRBJ1-1, with 9 bases aligning to TRBD1. The CDR3 length is 17 residues. Germline V gene sequence: CDR1 LNHDA, CDR2 SQIVND (reference sequence). Trimming cost V 3 bases and J 0 bases; bases outside gene matches: 8. CDR3 sequence reads: CASSILQGAGMNTEAFF. The CDR3 DNA is TGTGCCAGTAGTATCTTACAGGGGGCCGGGATGAACACTGAAGCTTTCTTT.

The rearrangement joins TRBV11-3 to TRBJ1-2; TRBD1 might be the D (6 bases). The CDR3 totals 15 residues. Per germline, CDR1 SGHNT and CDR2 YENEEA. V was cut by 0 bases and J by 8 bases, with 16 bases left in between. The CDR3 sequence is CASSLDRGSGDGYTF. Here the CDR3 DNA reads TGTGCCAGCAGCTTAGACAGGGGATCCGGAGACGGCTACACCTTC.

V usage is TRBV9 and J usage is TRBJ2-2, with a weak D call TRBD2 (5 bases). The V end was cut by 6 bases, the J end by 3 bases, with 6 bases between. Looked up from germline, CDR1 is SGDLS and CDR2 is YYNGEE. This CDR3 region has 12 residues. CDR3 sequence reads: CASTGYTGELFF. DNA for the CDR3: TGTGCCAGCACGGGGTACACCGGGGAGCTGTTTTTT.

V gene TRBV6-1 combines with J gene TRBJ2-5; unclear D gene. V was cut by 6 bases and J by 5 bases, with 16 bases left in between. Germline values: CDR1 MNHNS, CDR2 SASEGT. The CDR3 is 14 amino acids. This chain's CDR3 is CASSPLNPGETQYF. The CDR3 DNA reads as TGTGCCAGCAGCCCCCTCAACCCGGGTGAGACCCAGTACTTC.

The chain recombines TRBV5-6 with TRBJ2-3, with TRBD1 identical over 8 bases. The V segment lost 4 bases and the J segment 1 base; nucleotides outside the gene matches: 2. From germline, CDR1 is SGHDT and CDR2 YYEEEE. The CDR3 length is 14 residues. In DNA form, the CDR3 reads TGTGCCAGCAGCCGGGGACAGGGCACAGATACGCAGTATTTT. As protein: CASSRGQGTDTQYF. Drawing the rest from reference TRBV5-6 and TRBJ2-3, the complete variable domain is DAGVTQSPTHLIKTRGQQVTLRCSPKSGHDTVSWYQQALGQGPQFIFQYYEEEERQRGNFPDRFSGHQFPNYSSELNVNALLLGDSALYLCASSRGQGTDTQYFGPGTRLTVL.

This chain connects TRBV12-3 or TRBV12-4 to TRBJ2-7; perhaps D is TRBD1 or TRBD2 (5 bases each). CDR3 length: 15 residues. The V end was cut by 3 bases, the J end by 4 bases, with 16 bases between. CDR3 nucleotide sequence: TGTGCCAGCAGTTTCCTTCTGGGACGGCATTACGAGCAGTACTTC. The encoded protein is CASSFLLGRHYEQYF.